In its sample, the clone carrying this T cell receptor beta chain was seen once. Sequenced by immunoSEQ multiplex PCR; TCRdb stores in-frame clones only, minus some. This sample has about 150,000 clones; roughly 89% occur once, and the top ten carry 1.5% to 2%. This specimen comes from a study of T cell responses to AZD1222 COVID-19 vaccine. Sequencing used peripheral blood, obtained on day 0 of AZD1222 vaccination. This receptor was identified in an adult in good health.

CDR3 protein: CASRGTGQGGAFF. The CDR3 DNA is TGTGCCAGCAGAGGGACGGGACAGGGTGGAGCTTTCTTT. This chain connects TRBV2 to TRBJ1-1; 9 nucleotides align to TRBD1. The length of the CDR3 is 13 residues. Per germline, CDR1 SNHLY and CDR2 FYNNEI. J was trimmed by 10 bases and V by 6 bases; bases with no gene match: 9.